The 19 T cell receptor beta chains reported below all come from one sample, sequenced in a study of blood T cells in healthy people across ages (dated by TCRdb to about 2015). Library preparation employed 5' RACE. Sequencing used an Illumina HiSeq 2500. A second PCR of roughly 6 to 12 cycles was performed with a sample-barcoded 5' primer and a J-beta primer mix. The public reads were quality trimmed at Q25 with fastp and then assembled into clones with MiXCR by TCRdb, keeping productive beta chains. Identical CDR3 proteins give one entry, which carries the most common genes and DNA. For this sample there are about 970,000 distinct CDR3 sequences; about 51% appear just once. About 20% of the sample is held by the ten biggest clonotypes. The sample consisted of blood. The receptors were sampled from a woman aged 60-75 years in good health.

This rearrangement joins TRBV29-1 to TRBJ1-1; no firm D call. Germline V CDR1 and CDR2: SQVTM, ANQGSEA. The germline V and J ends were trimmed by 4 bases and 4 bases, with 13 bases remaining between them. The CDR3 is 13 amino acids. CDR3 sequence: CSVASRGRTEAFF. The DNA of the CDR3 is TGCAGCGTTGCTTCCCGGGGTCGCACTGAAGCTTTCTTT.

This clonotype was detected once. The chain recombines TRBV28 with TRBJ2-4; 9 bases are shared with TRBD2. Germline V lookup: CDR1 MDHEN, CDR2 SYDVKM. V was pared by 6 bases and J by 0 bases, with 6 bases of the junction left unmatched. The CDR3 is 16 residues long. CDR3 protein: CASRKSGRIAKNIQYF. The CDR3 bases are TGTGCCAGCAGGAAAAGCGGGAGGATAGCCAAAAACATTCAGTACTTC.

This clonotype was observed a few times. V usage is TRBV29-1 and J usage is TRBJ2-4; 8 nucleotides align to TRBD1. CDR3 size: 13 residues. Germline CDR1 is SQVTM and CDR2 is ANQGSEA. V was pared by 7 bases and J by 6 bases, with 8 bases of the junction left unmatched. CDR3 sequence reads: CSGLRGPLNIQYF. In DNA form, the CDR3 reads TGCAGCGGACTCAGGGGGCCCCTAAACATTCAGTACTTC.

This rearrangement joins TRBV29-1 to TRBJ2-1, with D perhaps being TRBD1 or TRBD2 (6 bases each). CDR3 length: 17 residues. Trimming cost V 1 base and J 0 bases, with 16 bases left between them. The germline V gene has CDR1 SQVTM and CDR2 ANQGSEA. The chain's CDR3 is CSVEGGATKSSYNEQFF. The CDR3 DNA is TGCAGCGTTGAAGGGGGGGCGACTAAAAGCTCCTACAATGAGCAGTTCTTC.

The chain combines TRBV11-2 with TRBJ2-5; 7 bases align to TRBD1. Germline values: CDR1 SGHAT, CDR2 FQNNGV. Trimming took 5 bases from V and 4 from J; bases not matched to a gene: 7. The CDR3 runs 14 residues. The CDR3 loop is CASSPGQYVETQYF. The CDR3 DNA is TGTGCCAGCAGCCCGGGACAGTACGTAGAGACCCAGTACTTC.

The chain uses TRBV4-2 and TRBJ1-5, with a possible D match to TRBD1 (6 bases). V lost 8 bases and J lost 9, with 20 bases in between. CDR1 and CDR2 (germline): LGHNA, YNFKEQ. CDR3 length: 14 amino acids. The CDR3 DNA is TGTGCCAGCGGACGGGGGGGCACTTCGGGGCCCCAGCATTTT. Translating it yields CASGRGGTSGPQHF.

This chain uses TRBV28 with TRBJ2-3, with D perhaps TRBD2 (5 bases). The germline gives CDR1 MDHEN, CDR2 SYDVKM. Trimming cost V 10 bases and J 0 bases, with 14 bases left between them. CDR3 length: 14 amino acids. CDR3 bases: TGTGCCACCATACGCGGGTATAGCACAGATACGCAGTATTTT. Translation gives CATIRGYSTDTQYF. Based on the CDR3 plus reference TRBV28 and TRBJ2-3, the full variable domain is DVKVTQSSRYLVKRTGEKVFLECVQDMDHENMFWYRQDPGLGLRLIYFSYDVKMKEKGDIPEGYSVSREKKERFSLILESASTNQTSMYLCATIRGYSTDTQYFGPGTRLTVL.

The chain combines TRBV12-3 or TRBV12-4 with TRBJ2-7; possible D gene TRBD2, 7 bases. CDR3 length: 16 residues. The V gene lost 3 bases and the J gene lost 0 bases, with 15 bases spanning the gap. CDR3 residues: CASSFQGGLISYEQYF. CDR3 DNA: TGTGCCAGCAGTTTTCAAGGGGGACTAATCTCCTACGAGCAGTACTTC.

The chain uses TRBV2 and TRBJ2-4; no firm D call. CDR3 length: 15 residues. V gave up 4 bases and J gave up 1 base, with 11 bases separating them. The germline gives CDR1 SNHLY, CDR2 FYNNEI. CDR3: CASSVSSIAKNIQYF. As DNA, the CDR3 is TGTGCCAGCAGTGTGTCGAGCATTGCCAAAAACATTCAGTACTTC.

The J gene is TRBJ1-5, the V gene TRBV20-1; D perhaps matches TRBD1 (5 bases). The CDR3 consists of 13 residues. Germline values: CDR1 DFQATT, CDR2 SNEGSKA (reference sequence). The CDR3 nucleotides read TGCAGCGCTGGTCGGGGGGGCAATCAGCCCCAGCATTTT. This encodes CSAGRGGNQPQHF.

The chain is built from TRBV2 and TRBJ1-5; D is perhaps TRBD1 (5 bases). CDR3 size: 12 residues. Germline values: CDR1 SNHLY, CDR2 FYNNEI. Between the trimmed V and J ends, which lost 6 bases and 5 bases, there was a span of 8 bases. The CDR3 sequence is CASRGGDQPQHF. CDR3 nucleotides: TGTGCCAGCAGAGGAGGGGATCAGCCCCAGCATTTT.

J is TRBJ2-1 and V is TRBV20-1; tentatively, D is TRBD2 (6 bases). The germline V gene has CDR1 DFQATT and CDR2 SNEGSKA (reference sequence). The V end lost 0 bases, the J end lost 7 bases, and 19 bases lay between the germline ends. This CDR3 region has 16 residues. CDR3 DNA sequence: TGCAGTGCTAGAGATGAGCTGCGACTAGGGCAGAATGAGCAGTTCTTC. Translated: CSARDELRLGQNEQFF.

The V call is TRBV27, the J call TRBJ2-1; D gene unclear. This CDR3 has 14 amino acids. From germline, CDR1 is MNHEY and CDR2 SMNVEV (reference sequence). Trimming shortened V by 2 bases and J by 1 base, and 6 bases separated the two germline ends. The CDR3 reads CASSLKGSYNEQFF. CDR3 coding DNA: TGTGCCAGCAGTTTAAAAGGATCCTACAATGAGCAGTTCTTC.

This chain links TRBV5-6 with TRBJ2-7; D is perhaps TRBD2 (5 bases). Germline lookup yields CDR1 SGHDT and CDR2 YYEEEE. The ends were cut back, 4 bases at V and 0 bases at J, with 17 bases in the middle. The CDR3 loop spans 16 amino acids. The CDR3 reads CASSLLEGRSSYEQYF. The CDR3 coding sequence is TGTGCCAGCAGCCTGTTAGAGGGCCGGAGCTCCTACGAGCAGTACTTC. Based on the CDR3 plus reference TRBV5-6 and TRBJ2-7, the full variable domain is DAGVTQSPTHLIKTRGQQVTLRCSPKSGHDTVSWYQQALGQGPQFIFQYYEEEERQRGNFPDRFSGHQFPNYSSELNVNALLLGDSALYLCASSLLEGRSSYEQYFGPGTRLTVT.

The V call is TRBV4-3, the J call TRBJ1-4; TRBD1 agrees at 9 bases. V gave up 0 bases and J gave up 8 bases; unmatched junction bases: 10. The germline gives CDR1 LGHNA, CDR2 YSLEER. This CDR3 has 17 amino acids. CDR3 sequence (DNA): TGCGCCAGCAGCCAAGACGGGTGGACAGGGGAGAACGAAAAACTGTTTTTT. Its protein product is CASSQDGWTGENEKLFF.

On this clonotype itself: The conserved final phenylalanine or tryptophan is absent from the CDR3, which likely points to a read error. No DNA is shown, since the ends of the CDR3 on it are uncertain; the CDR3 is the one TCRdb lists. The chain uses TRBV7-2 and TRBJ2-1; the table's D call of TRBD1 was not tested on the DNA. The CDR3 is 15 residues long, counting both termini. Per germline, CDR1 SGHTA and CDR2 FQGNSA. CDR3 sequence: CASTFAGTGKNEQFT.

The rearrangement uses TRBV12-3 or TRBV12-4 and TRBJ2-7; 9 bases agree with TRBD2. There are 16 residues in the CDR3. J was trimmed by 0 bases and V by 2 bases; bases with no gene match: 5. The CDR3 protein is CASSLWWTSDSYEQYF. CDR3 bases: TGTGCCAGCAGTTTATGGTGGACTAGCGACTCCTACGAGCAGTACTTC.

CDR3 region: CSAPFEGWYTDTQYF. CDR3 DNA: TGCAGTGCTCCATTCGAGGGCTGGTACACAGATACGCAGTATTTT. This chain connects TRBV20-1 to TRBJ2-3; D may be TRBD2 (5 bases). The CDR3 extends over 15 amino acids. Germline assignment: CDR1 DFQATT and CDR2 SNEGSKA (reference sequence). The V end lost 5 bases, the J end lost 2 bases, and 17 bases lay between the germline ends.

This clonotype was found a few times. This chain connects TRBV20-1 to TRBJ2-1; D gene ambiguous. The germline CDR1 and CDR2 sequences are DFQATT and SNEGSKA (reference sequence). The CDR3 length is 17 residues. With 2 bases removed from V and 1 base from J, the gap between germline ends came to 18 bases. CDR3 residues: CSARIGLTLRSYNEQFF. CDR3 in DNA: TGCAGTGCTAGAATTGGGTTAACCCTCCGGTCCTACAATGAGCAGTTCTTC.